The 12 T cell receptor beta chains in this list originate from one sample, sequenced in a study of technical replicates of blood from several donors (dated by TCRdb to the late 2010s). The method behind the library was the immunoSEQ multiplex PCR assay. TCRdb's version of the immuneACCESS table is confined to in-frame rearrangements and falls short of the full clone set. An unresolved V gene accounts for under half of the shortfall where checked; the remainder is of unknown origin. The sample profile shows approximately 70,000 clones; 95% of them were found once. The top ten hold roughly 0.24% of the sample. Sequencing used T cells isolated from PBMCs. The receptors stem from a human donor in good health.

DNA for the CDR3: TGTGCCAGCAGGGACAGGGGGCAATATGGCTACACCTTC. Protein product: CASRDRGQYGYTF. The rearrangement joins TRBV19 to TRBJ1-2; 12 bases map to TRBD1. Trimming cost V 9 bases and J 5 bases; bases outside gene matches: 4. Germline V gives CDR1 LNHDA, CDR2 SQIVND (reference sequence). This CDR3 spans 13 amino acids.

This chain uses TRBV9 with TRBJ1-6; possible D gene TRBD1, 6 bases. The V gene lost 2 bases and the J gene lost 5 bases, with 11 bases spanning the gap. The germline V gene has CDR1 SGDLS and CDR2 YYNGEE. The CDR3 has 15 amino acids. CDR3 nucleotide sequence: TGTGCCAGCAGCGTCGACAGGATCGATAATTCACCCCTCCACTTT. Amino acid sequence: CASSVDRIDNSPLHF.

The genes are TRBV11-2 and TRBJ2-3, with D unclear. CDR1 and CDR2 from the germline V gene are SGHAT and FQNNGV. V was clipped by 5 bases and J by 5 bases, with 11 bases between them. The CDR3 extends over 13 amino acids. Here the CDR3 reads CASSLPSGDTQYF. In DNA, the CDR3 is TGTGCCAGCAGCCTCCCTAGTGGAGATACGCAGTATTTT.

The gene calls are TRBV18 and TRBJ2-7, with TRBD1 matching 10 bases. Per germline, CDR1 KGHSH and CDR2 LQKENI. J gave up 3 bases and V 3 bases, and 8 bases lay outside the gene matches. The CDR3 contains 16 residues. The chain's CDR3 is CASSPGRQGAGYEQYF. CDR3 coding DNA: TGTGCCAGCTCACCGGGGCGACAGGGGGCGGGCTACGAGCAGTACTTC.

This chain links TRBV30 with TRBJ1-2; 8 bases are a match to TRBD1. The V gene end was trimmed by 1 base and the J gene end by 5 bases; junction bases not matched to a gene: 9. CDR3 size: 15 residues. Germline-derived CDR1 and CDR2 are GTSNPN and SVGIG (reference sequence). CDR3 amino acids: CAWSETGGYVYGYTF. DNA for the CDR3: TGTGCCTGGAGTGAAACAGGGGGGTATGTTTATGGCTACACCTTC.

V and J are TRBV10-3 and TRBJ2-7, with 9 nucleotides matching TRBD1. The CDR3 runs 16 residues. CDR1 and CDR2 from the germline V gene are ENHRY and SYGVKD. The V gene end was trimmed by 2 bases and the J gene end by 4 bases; junction bases not matched to a gene: 9. The CDR3 sequence is CAISEGGTGTGYEQYF. CDR3 nucleotide sequence: TGTGCCATCAGTGAGGGGGGGACTGGGACAGGGTACGAGCAGTACTTC.

This clone was seen once. CDR3 protein: CASSGGLVDEQFF. Written as DNA, the CDR3 is TGCGCCAGCAGCGGAGGACTTGTGGATGAGCAGTTCTTC. The J gene is TRBJ2-1, the V gene TRBV5-1, with D perhaps matching TRBD2 (5 bases). V was cut by 4 bases and J by 8 bases, with 13 bases left in between. In germline, CDR1 is SGHRS, CDR2 YFSETQ. This CDR3 has 13 amino acids.

The J gene is TRBJ2-3, the V gene TRBV6-1; a weak D match, TRBD1 (6 bases). The germline V and J ends were trimmed by 10 bases and 5 bases, with 16 bases remaining between them. Germline CDR1 MNHNS, CDR2 SASEGT. The CDR3 is 13 residues long. The CDR3 DNA reads as TGTGCCACCAACAGGGAGAGTATAGATACGCAGTATTTT. Translated: CATNRESIDTQYF.

This sequence joins TRBV9 and TRBJ1-2; TRBD1 might be the D (6 bases). Trimming pared 0 bases from V and 7 bases from J, leaving 22 bases between. The CDR3 loop spans 17 amino acids. Germline CDR1 and CDR2: SGDLS and YYNGEE. The CDR3 sequence is CASSVGVRKQGVTGYTF. In DNA form, the CDR3 reads TGTGCCAGCAGCGTAGGCGTGCGGAAACAGGGCGTGACTGGCTACACCTTC.

V is TRBV4-1 and J is TRBJ1-5; possible D gene TRBD1, 5 bases. CDR3 length: 19 amino acids. With 0 bases removed from V and 0 bases from J, the gap between germline ends came to 18 bases. Looked up from germline, CDR1 is MGHRA and CDR2 is YSYEKL. The CDR3 nucleotides read TGCGCCAGCAGCCAAGAGGTTGGGGGGGTGAGCTATAGCAATCAGCCCCAGCATTTT. The encoded protein is CASSQEVGGVSYSNQPQHF.

This clone was found once. V usage is TRBV5-1 and J usage is TRBJ2-3; 10 nucleotides agree with TRBD2. Germline CDR1 reads SGHRS; CDR2 reads YFSETQ. The CDR3 totals 15 residues. The V and J ends lost 4 bases and 0 bases, in that order; junction bases with no gene match: 2. This CDR3 reads CASSPLAGSTDTQYF. The CDR3 region has the DNA TGCGCCAGCAGCCCACTAGCGGGAAGCACAGATACGCAGTATTTT.

The rearrangement links TRBV19 to TRBJ1-4; the D gene is possibly TRBD1 (6 bases). The CDR3 covers 14 residues. V gave up 5 bases and J gave up 7 bases, with 14 bases separating them. From germline, CDR1 is LNHDA and CDR2 SQIVND (reference sequence). The CDR3 coding sequence is TGTGCCAGTAGTCCTAGGGGGAGCGGTGAAAAACTGTTTTTT. It encodes CASSPRGSGEKLFF.